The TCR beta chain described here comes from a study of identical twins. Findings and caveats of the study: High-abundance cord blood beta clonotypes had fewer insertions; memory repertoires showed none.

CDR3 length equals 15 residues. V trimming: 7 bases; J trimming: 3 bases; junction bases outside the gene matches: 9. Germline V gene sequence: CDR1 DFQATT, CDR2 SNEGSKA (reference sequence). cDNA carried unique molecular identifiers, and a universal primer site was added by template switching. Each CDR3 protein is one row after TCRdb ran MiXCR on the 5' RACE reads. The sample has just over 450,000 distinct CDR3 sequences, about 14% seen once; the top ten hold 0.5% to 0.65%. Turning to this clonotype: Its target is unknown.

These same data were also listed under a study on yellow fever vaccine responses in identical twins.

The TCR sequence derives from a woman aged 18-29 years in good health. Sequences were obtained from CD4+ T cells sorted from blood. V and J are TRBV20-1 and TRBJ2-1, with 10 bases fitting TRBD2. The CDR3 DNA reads TGCAGTGTGCCTACCAGCGGGGGGGACTACAATGAGCAGTTCTTC. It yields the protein CSVPTSGGDYNEQFF.